This is a list of T cell receptor beta chains from one sample in a study of blood T cell repertoires in COVID-19. TCRdb's table, derived via immunoSEQ multiplex PCR, lists solely in-frame clones and lacks some. In the table there are about 150,000 clones, about 89% of which are singletons. The sample was peripheral blood. These receptors were taken from a man older than 75 with acute or convalescent COVID-19. Both conserved end residues are part of each CDR3. The D gene is left open where the match is weak. The listing skips clone size in some rows; elsewhere it reads once, few, many or a size class.

D | J | V | size | DNA | CDR3
. | TRBJ2-7 | TRBV5-6 | once | TGTGCCAGCAGCTTGGGGCAGGTCCTGCTCTACGAGCAGTACTTC | CASSLGQVLLYEQYF
TRBD2 | TRBJ2-2 | TRBV19 | . | TGTGCCAGTAGTATCTGGGGGGGCACCGGGGAGCTGTTTTTT | CASSIWGGTGELFF
TRBD1 | TRBJ2-5 | TRBV27 | . | TGTGCCAGCAGCCCCGACGGGACAGGGTTAGCGGAGACCCAGTACTTC | CASSPDGTGLAETQYF
TRBD2 | TRBJ2-1 | TRBV10-2 | . | TGCGCCATTACGAGACCGGGACTAGCGGGAGGTCCGAGCTCCTACAATGAGCAGTTCTTC | CAITRPGLAGGPSSYNEQFF
TRBD2 | TRBJ2-7 | TRBV3-1/TRBV3-2 | . | TGTGCCAGCAGCGTTAGCGGGGGGGCCGGGTACGAGCAGTACTTC | CASSVSGGAGYEQYF
TRBD1 | TRBJ1-3 | TRBV30 | . | TGTGCCTGGGGAACAGGGGGCGACGGAAACACCATATATTTT | CAWGTGGDGNTIYF
TRBD2 | TRBJ2-1 | TRBV10-3 | . | TGTGCCATCAGTGAGTTCGGGCGGGGGGCCACCCGGGGTGAGCAGTTCTTC | CAISEFGRGATRGEQFF
. | TRBJ2-2 | TRBV3-1/TRBV3-2 | once | TGTGCCAGCAGCCAAGAACTAGTAGTCGGCGGGGAGCTGTTTTTT | CASSQELVVGGELFF
TRBD1 | TRBJ1-1 | TRBV29-1 | . | TGCAGCGTCGAACCTCGACAGGGGGAAGCTTTCTTT | CSVEPRQGEAFF
TRBD1 | TRBJ1-1 | TRBV14 | . | TGTGCCAGCAGCCAAGGCCGGGACAGGGTCCGGAACACTGAAGCTTTCTTT | CASSQGRDRVRNTEAFF
. | TRBJ2-3 | TRBV12-3/TRBV12-4 | . | TGTGCCAGCAGTACTCCACTATCGGATACGCAGTATTTT | CASSTPLSDTQYF
. | TRBJ1-6 | TRBV7-9 | . | TGTGCCAGCAGCCCACCGGGGGTAGGTAATTCACCCCTCCACTTT | CASSPPGVGNSPLHF
TRBD2 | TRBJ2-6 | TRBV19 | . | TGTGCCAGTACCCGGACTAGCGGGAGGGTTGGGGCCAACGTCCTGACTTTC | CASTRTSGRVGANVLTF
. | TRBJ2-7 | TRBV9 | few | TGTGCCAGCAGCGTAGGACAGGCGGTCTACGAGCAGTACTTC | CASSVGQAVYEQYF
. | TRBJ1-3 | TRBV30 | . | TGTGCCTGGAGTGTACCCCGACAGTTAGTTGGAAACACCATATATTTT | CAWSVPRQLVGNTIYF
. | TRBJ2-3 | TRBV3-1/TRBV3-2 | . | TGTGCCAGCAGCCAAGACACGATACTTGGAGATACGCAGTATTTT | CASSQDTILGDTQYF
. | TRBJ2-7 | TRBV11-2 | few | TGTGCCAGCAGCCCCATGTCCAAGCAGTACTTC | CASSPMSKQYF
TRBD1 | TRBJ2-6 | TRBV9 | . | TGTGCCAGCACCAGGGGGCTAACCACTGGGGCCAACGTCCTGACTTTC | CASTRGLTTGANVLTF
. | TRBJ2-7 | TRBV11-2 | . | TGTGCCAGCAGTCTACAGGTCTACGAGCAGTACTTC | CASSLQVYEQYF
TRBD2 | TRBJ2-5 | TRBV9 | . | TGTGCCAGCAGCGTTGGCGGGGGGATACAAGAGACCCAGTACTTC | CASSVGGGIQETQYF
. | TRBJ2-1 | TRBV12-3/TRBV12-4 | . | TGTGCCAGCAGTTTCATTGAGCAGTTCTTC | CASSFIEQFF
. | TRBJ2-1 | TRBV9 | . | TGTGCCAGCAGCTTTGAGGGCCGCGGTAGCCACAATGAGCAGTTCTTC | CASSFEGRGSHNEQFF
TRBD1 | TRBJ2-5 | TRBV9 | . | TGTGCCAGCAGCCCCAACAAATGGGGTGACAGGGGGCAAGAGACCCAGTACTTC | CASSPNKWGDRGQETQYF
. | TRBJ1-2 | TRBV5-1 | . | TGCGCCAGCAGCCCGACGGGGAACTATGGCTACACCTTC | CASSPTGNYGYTF
. | TRBJ2-5 | TRBV2 | . | TGTGCCAGCAGGTTCAGGCAGTATGGGGGGGAGACCCAGTACTTC | CASRFRQYGGETQYF
. | TRBJ2-3 | TRBV7-2 | . | TGTGCCAGCAGCGCCTCTACCGCAGATACGCAGTATTTT | CASSASTADTQYF
. | TRBJ1-4 | TRBV7-8 | . | TGTGCCAGCAGCTTTAGCGGGCAGGGTAGAGAAAAACTGTTTTTT | CASSFSGQGREKLFF
. | TRBJ2-7 | TRBV24-1 | . | TGTGCCACCAGTGGAGGGGGGGGGCCTCACGAGCAGTACTTC | CATSGGGGPHEQYF
. | TRBJ2-6 | TRBV28 | . | TGTGCCAGCAGCCGGGGAGGCCCCTCTGGGGCCAACGTCCTGACTTTC | CASSRGGPSGANVLTF
. | TRBJ1-1 | TRBV4-2 | . | TGTGCCAGCAGCCAAGATCTGCAGGGCTTTATGAACACTGAAGCTTTCTTT | CASSQDLQGFMNTEAFF
TRBD1 | TRBJ2-7 | TRBV7-6 | . | TGTGCCAGCAGCAAAGACCAGGGGGCGCTTGAGCAGTACTTC | CASSKDQGALEQYF
. | TRBJ1-3 | TRBV19 | . | TGTGCCAGTAGTCCGGCGGCGGGGTCTGGAAACACCATATATTTT | CASSPAAGSGNTIYF
. | TRBJ2-7 | TRBV5-6 | . | TGTGCCAGCAGCTTGGCTTCGGGCGAGCAGTACTTC | CASSLASGEQYF